Sequencing of this TCR beta chain was carried out in a study of blood T cell repertoires in COVID-19. Background on the study: The United States, Italy and Spain were the sources of the acute and convalescent COVID-19 samples. In each case, the material was cDNA or gDNA derived from T cells, B-cell-depleted T cells, or PBMCs.

The V end was cut by 0 bases, the J end by 3 bases, with 13 bases between. Germline CDR1 and CDR2: SGHNT and YYREEE (reference sequence). The CDR3 extends over 15 amino acids. In the study's own analysis: Amplifying reference gene primers gave estimates of nucleated cell counts. The protocol was immunoSEQ multiplex PCR, while the TCRdb copy is restricted to in-frame clones and leaves out a portion. V and J calls and clone size are given by that table; D and trimming were obtained from the DNA. Seen here are about 110,000 clones, approximately 87% observed once, and the top ten hold about 6.6%. The sequenced material came from peripheral blood. The V and J genes are TRBV5-4 and TRBJ2-7, with D perhaps matching TRBD1 (6 bases). This clonotype was sampled from a woman aged 45 to 65 with acute or convalescent COVID-19. This chain's CDR3 is CASSLALDSRYEQYF. Written as DNA, the CDR3 is TGTGCCAGCAGCTTGGCCCTGGACAGTCGCTACGAGCAGTACTTC.